The 10 T cell receptor beta chains below come from one sample, sequenced in a study of OX40 agonist ivuxolimab in advanced cancers. Clones were sequenced by immunoSEQ multiplex PCR, and TCRdb holds only the in-frame ones, with some missing. This sample has fewer than 85,000 clones, with about 73% found just once. The source material was CD4+ or CD8+ T cells sorted from blood, sampled in a trial of the OX40 agonist ivuxolimab. The receptors come from an adult with an advanced solid tumor such as melanoma, head and neck, liver or kidney cancer.

This sequence joins TRBV6-1 and TRBJ2-5, with D uncertain. The end of the DNA is better explained by TRBJ2-7, so the J call may be wrong. The CDR3 length is 11 residues. Germline CDR1 reads MNHNS; CDR2 reads SASEGT. The CDR3 spells CASSDFYEQYF. CDR3 coding DNA: TGTGCCAGCAGTGATTTCTACGAGCAGTACTTC.

The chain links TRBV4-3 to TRBJ1-3; possible D gene TRBD1, 6 bases. In germline, CDR1 is LGHNA, CDR2 YSLEER. The CDR3 runs 17 residues. The V end lost 3 bases, the J end lost 1 base, and 16 bases lay between the germline ends. CDR3 residues: CASSHNPGRGSGNTIYF. The DNA for the CDR3 is TGCGCCAGCAGCCATAACCCGGGCAGGGGTTCTGGAAACACCATATATTTT.

This chain uses TRBV6-6 with TRBJ2-7; TRBD1 or TRBD2 may be the D gene (5 bases each). Germline CDR1 is MNHNY and CDR2 is SVGAGI (reference sequence). The ends were cut back, 5 bases at V and 6 bases at J, with 11 bases in the middle. The CDR3 is 12 amino acids. In DNA, the CDR3 is TGTGCCAGCAGTACCCCTGGGGGCGAGCAGTACTTC. It specifies CASSTPGGEQYF.

J is TRBJ2-3 and V is TRBV2; D ambiguous. This CDR3 comprises 11 residues. The V end lost 3 bases, the J end lost 6 bases, and 4 bases lay between the germline ends. Germline CDR1 and CDR2: SNHLY and FYNNEI. Written as DNA, the CDR3 is TGTGCCAGCAGTGAGTTGGATACGCAGTATTTT. It yields the protein CASSELDTQYF.

This rearrangement joins TRBV5-1 to TRBJ2-3; the D gene is possibly TRBD1 (5 bases). Trimming stripped 4 bases from V and 3 bases from J, with 15 bases between. The germline V gene has CDR1 SGHRS and CDR2 YFSETQ. The CDR3 length is 15 residues. Written as DNA, the CDR3 is TGCGCCAGCAGCCCCCTGGGGCAGGGAACAGATACGCAGTATTTT. As protein: CASSPLGQGTDTQYF.

This clone occurred once. The V gene is TRBV2, the J gene TRBJ2-5; D possibly corresponds to TRBD2 (6 bases). The CDR3 is 15 amino acids. Germline assignment: CDR1 SNHLY and CDR2 FYNNEI. V was pared by 6 bases and J by 5 bases, with 19 bases between. CDR3 loop: CASSEQRAKGETQYF. CDR3 coding DNA: TGTGCCAGCAGCGAGCAGCGGGCTAAGGGGGAGACCCAGTACTTC.

This rearrangement joins TRBV2 to TRBJ1-1; D is unresolved. This CDR3 spans 13 amino acids. The ends were cut back, 7 bases at V and 13 bases at J, with 22 bases in the middle. In germline, CDR1 is SNHLY, CDR2 FYNNEI. CDR3 protein: CASTQFPGPGDFF. The CDR3 DNA sequence: TGTGCCAGCACCCAATTTCCGGGTCCCGGGGATTTCTTT.

The CDR3 here is CASSVTSGSNEQFF. CDR3 DNA sequence: TGTGCCAGCAGCGTTACTAGCGGGTCTAATGAGCAGTTCTTC. The V and J genes are TRBV9 and TRBJ2-1; TRBD2 agrees at 9 bases. The CDR3 totals 14 residues. The V and J ends lost 2 bases and 7 bases, in that order; junction bases with no gene match: 4. CDR1 and CDR2 from the germline V gene are SGDLS and YYNGEE.

This clone was detected a few times. This sequence joins TRBV30 and TRBJ2-3; no clear D gene. The germline V gene has CDR1 GTSNPN and CDR2 SVGIG (reference sequence). This CDR3 region has 15 residues. V lost 6 bases and J lost 2, with 18 bases in between. As DNA, the CDR3 is TGTGCCTGCAAGGATCCGGCACGTACCACAGATACGCAGTATTTT. It codes for CACKDPARTTDTQYF.

This chain links TRBV14 with TRBJ2-7; the match to TRBD2 covers 9 bases. The CDR3 sequence is 18 residues long. V dropped 0 bases and J dropped 6; count of bases not matched to a gene: 15. Germline V gives CDR1 SGHDN, CDR2 FVKESK. The CDR3: CASSQDHQFAGGPIEQYF. The CDR3 DNA sequence: TGTGCCAGCAGCCAAGATCATCAATTTGCGGGAGGGCCGATCGAGCAGTACTTC.